The source of this T cell receptor (beta chain) is a study of T cells after yellow fever vaccination. TCRdb used MiXCR to reprocess the 5' RACE reads, holding one entry per CDR3 protein. The sample records about 340,000 distinct CDR3 sequences, under 15% being singletons. CDR1 is LNHDA, CDR2 SQIVND, per germline (reference sequence). V gave up 7 bases and J gave up 0 bases, with 19 bases separating them. This CDR3 spans 17 amino acids. The input for sequencing was CD4+ T cells sorted from PBMCs, taken 15 days after the yellow fever booster vaccination. The TCR comes from a man between 18 and 29 years old who received the YFV17D yellow fever vaccine. The rearrangement joins TRBV19 to TRBJ1-5; D possibly corresponds to TRBD1 (5 bases). CDR3 region: CASKLRKGRDSNQPQHF. CDR3 DNA: TGTGCCAGTAAGCTTAGAAAGGGACGGGATAGCAATCAGCCCCAGCATTTT.